The sample holds a few counts of the clone carrying this TCR beta chain. Mismatch with germline at one junction end may stem from a read error. These data originate in a study of T cells after yellow fever vaccination. Across the whole study: SMART-Seq v4 Ultra Low Input prepared the low-cell-number fractions.

One entry per CDR3 protein, called by TCRdb with MiXCR from the 5' RACE reads. The sample consists of approximately 300,000 distinct CDR3 sequences, about 6.6% of them appearing once. The clonotype was recovered from a man aged 18 to 35 who received the YFV17D yellow fever vaccine. This specimen was PBMCs, taken about 41 days after the first yellow fever vaccination.

CDR3 sequence (DNA): TGTGCCAGCAGCCGTCCCGGGACTAGCGGGGGGCCTGTCCTCTTC. Its protein is CASSRPGTSGGPVLF. The chain links TRBV6-1 to TRBJ2-1; TRBD2 matches 15 bases. Germline lookup yields CDR1 MNHNS and CDR2 SASEGT. CDR3 length: 15 amino acids.